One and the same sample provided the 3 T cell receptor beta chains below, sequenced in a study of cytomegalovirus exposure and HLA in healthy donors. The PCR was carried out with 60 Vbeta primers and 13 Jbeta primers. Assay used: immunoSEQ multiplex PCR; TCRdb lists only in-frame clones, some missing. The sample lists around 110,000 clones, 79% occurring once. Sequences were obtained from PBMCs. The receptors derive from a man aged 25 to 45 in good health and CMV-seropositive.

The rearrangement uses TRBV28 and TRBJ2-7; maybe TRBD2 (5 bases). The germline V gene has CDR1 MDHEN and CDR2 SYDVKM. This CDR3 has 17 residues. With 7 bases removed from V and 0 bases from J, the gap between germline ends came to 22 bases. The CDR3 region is CASTPPRERMSSYEQYF. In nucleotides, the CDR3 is TGTGCCAGCACTCCTCCACGCGAGCGGATGTCCTCCTACGAGCAGTACTTC.

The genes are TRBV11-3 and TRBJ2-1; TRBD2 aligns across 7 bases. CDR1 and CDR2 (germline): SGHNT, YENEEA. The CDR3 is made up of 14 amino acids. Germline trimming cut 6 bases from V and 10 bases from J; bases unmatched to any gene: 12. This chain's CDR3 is CASRQGLQVGEQFF. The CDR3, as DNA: TGTGCCAGCAGGCAGGGACTACAGGTCGGAGAGCAGTTCTTC.

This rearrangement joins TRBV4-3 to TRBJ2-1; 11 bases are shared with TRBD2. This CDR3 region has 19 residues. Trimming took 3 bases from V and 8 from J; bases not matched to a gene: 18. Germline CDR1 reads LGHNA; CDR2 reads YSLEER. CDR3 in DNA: TGCGCCAGCAGCCAGAAAGTGGGTGGAATTAGCGGGGGGGCATATGAGCAGTTCTTC. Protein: CASSQKVGGISGGAYEQFF.